This T cell receptor beta chain emerged from a study of Ad26.COV2.S vaccination and SARS-CoV-2 variants. Study-level background: Into the muscle, Ad26.COV2.S was dosed once or twice, 56 days apart. Findings and caveats of the study: Reportedly, after vaccination the spike-specific CD8+ and CD4+ T cell responses displayed substantial breadth. The analyses of TCR breadth and depth may have understated the size of total T cell responses. Vaccinees displayed broader spike-specific TCR repertoires than placebo recipients.

Libraries were prepared by immunoSEQ multiplex PCR; TCRdb keeps only in-frame clonotypes and omits some of them. Here the sample spans about 390,000 clones, approximately 86% being singletons. The CDR3 contains 14 residues. V lost 6 bases to trimming and J lost 8 bases, with 18 bases between them. Germline CDR1 SGHRS, CDR2 YFSETQ. About this clone itself: Its antigen is as yet unknown.

Treatment specified: some 20 received Ad26.COV2.S at low or high dose, single or two shots; roughly five received placebo; per-sample allocation not given. Samples came from day 63 after the first vaccine or placebo injection. The specimen was peripheral blood, collected in a trial of Ad26.COV2.S vaccine versus placebo. The sequence was collected from a person aged 18-65 years who received the Ad26.COV2.S COVID-19 vaccine or a placebo. The V call is TRBV5-1, the J call TRBJ2-1, with D possibly TRBD1 on 6 matching bases. The CDR3 DNA reads TGCGCCAGCATGGACAGAATGAATAATGATGAGCAGTTCTTC. This gives the protein CASMDRMNNDEQFF.